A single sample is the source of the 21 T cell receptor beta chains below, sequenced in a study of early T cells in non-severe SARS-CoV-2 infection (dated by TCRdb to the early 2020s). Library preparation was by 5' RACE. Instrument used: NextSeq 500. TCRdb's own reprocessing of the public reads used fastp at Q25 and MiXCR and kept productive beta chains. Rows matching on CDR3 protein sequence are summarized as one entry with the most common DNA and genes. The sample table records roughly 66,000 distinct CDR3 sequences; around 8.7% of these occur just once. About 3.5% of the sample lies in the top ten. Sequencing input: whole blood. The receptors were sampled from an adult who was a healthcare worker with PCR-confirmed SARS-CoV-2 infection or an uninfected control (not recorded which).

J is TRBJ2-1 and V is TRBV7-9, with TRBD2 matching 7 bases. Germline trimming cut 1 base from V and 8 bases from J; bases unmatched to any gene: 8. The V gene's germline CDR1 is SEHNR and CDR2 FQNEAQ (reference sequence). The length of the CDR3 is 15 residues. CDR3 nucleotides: TGTGCCAGCAGCTTAGAGCTGGCGGGAGAGGATGAGCAGTTCTTC. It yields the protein CASSLELAGEDEQFF. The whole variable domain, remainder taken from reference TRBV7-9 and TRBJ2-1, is DTGVSQNPRHKITKRGQNVTFRCDPISEHNRLYWYRQTLGQGPEFLTYFQNEAQLEKSRLLSDRFSAERPKGSFSTLEIQRTEQGDSAMYLCASSLELAGEDEQFFGPGTRLTVL.

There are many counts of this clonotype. CDR3 protein: CASSLTSAETQYF. DNA for the CDR3: TGTGCCAGCAGCTTAACGTCTGCAGAGACCCAGTACTTC. The V gene is TRBV7-3, the J gene TRBJ2-5; D gene unclear. This CDR3 has 13 amino acids. V was trimmed by 0 bases and J by 4 bases, leaving 6 bases between them. Germline CDR1 SGHTA, CDR2 FQGTGA.

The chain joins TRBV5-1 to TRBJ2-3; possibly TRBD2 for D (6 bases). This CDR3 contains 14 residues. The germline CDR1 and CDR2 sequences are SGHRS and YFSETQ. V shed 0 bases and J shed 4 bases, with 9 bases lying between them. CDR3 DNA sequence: TGCGCCAGCAGCTTGGTCGGGGGAGCAGATACGCAGTATTTT. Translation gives CASSLVGGADTQYF.

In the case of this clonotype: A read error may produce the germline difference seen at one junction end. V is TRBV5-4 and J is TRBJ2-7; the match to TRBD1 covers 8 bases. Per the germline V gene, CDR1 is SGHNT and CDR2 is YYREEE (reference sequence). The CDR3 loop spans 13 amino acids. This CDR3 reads CVSTMTGAEEQYF. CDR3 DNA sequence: TGTGTCAGCACCATGACAGGGGCTGAAGAGCAGTACTTC.

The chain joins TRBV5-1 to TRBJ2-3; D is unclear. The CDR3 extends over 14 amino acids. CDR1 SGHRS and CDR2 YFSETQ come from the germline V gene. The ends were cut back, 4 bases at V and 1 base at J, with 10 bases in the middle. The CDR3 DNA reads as TGCGCCAGCAGCACCAGACCGGGCACAGATACGCAGTATTTT. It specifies CASSTRPGTDTQYF. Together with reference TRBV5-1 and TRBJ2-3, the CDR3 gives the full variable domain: KAGVTQTPRYLIKTRGQQVTLSCSPISGHRSVSWYQQTPGQGLQFLFEYFSETQRNKGNFPGRFSGRQFSNSRSEMNVSTLELGDSALYLCASSTRPGTDTQYFGPGTRLTVL.

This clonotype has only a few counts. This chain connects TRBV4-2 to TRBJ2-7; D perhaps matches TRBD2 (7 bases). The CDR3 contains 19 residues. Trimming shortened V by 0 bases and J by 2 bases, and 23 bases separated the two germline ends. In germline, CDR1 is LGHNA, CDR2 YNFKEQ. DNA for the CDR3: TGTGCCAGCAGCCAAGATGAAGGGGGAGGGACTACCCTGACCTACGAGCAGTACTTC. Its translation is CASSQDEGGGTTLTYEQYF.

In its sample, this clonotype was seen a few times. Here the CDR3 DNA reads TGCGCCAGCAGCCCGGGACTAGCGAAGAACCCTCTCGAGCAGTACTTC. Amino acid sequence: CASSPGLAKNPLEQYF. The chain employs TRBV5-1 and TRBJ2-7, with 10 nucleotides matching TRBD2. The CDR3 is 16 amino acids. CDR1 and CDR2 from the germline V gene are SGHRS and YFSETQ. V trimming: 4 bases; J trimming: 6 bases; junction bases outside the gene matches: 13.

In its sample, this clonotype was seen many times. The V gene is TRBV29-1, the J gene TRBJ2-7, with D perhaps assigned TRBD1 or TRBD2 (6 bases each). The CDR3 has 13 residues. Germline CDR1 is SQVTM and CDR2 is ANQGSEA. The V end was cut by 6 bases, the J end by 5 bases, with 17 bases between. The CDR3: CSVAGLGGNEQYF. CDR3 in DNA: TGCAGCGTGGCGGGGCTAGGGGGGAACGAGCAGTACTTC.

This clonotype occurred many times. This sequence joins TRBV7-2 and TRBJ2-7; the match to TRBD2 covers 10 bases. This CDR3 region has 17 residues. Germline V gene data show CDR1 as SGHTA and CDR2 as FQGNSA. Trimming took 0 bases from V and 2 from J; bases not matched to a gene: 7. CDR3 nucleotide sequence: TGTGCCAGCAGCTTAGCCTACGGGACTAGCGTACCCTACGAGCAGTACTTC. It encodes CASSLAYGTSVPYEQYF.

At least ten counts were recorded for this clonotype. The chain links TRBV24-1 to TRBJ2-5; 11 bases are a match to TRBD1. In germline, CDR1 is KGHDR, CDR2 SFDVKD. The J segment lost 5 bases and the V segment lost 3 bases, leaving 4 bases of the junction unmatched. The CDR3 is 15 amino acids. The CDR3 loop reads CATSDLGQGVETQYF. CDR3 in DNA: TGTGCCACCAGTGATCTGGGACAGGGGGTTGAGACCCAGTACTTC.

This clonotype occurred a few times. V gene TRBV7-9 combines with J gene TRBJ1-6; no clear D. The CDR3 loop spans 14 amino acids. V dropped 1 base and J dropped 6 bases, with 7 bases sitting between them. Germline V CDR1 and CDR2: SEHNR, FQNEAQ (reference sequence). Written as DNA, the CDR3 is TGTGCCAGCAGCTTAGAGGCGGGTAATTCACCCCTCCACTTT. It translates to CASSLEAGNSPLHF.

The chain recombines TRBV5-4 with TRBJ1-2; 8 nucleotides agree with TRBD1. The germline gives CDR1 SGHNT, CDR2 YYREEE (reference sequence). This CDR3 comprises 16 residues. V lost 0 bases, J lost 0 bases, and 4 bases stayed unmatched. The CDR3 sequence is CASSLDGDRSNYGYTF. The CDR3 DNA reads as TGTGCCAGCAGCTTGGACGGGGACAGGTCTAACTATGGCTACACCTTC.

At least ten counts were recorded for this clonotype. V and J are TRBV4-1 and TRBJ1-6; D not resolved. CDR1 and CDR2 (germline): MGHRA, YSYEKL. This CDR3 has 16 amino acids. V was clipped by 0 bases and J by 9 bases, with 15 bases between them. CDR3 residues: CASSQDQGFGSSPLHF. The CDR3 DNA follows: TGCGCCAGCAGCCAAGATCAAGGGTTTGGGAGTTCACCCCTCCACTTT.

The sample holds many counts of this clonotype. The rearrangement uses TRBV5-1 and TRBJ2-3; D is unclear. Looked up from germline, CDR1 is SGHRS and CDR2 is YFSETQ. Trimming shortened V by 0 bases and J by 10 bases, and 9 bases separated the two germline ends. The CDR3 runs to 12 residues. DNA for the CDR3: TGCGCCAGCAGCTTGGCCGACCATCCGCAGTATTTT. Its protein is CASSLADHPQYF.

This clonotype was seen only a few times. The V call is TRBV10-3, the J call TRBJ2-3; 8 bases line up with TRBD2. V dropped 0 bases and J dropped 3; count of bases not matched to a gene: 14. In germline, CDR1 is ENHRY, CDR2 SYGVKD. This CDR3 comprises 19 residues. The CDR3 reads CAISESSLFGAGGTDTQYF. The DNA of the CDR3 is TGTGCCATCAGTGAGTCGAGTTTATTCGGGGCGGGAGGAACAGATACGCAGTATTTT.

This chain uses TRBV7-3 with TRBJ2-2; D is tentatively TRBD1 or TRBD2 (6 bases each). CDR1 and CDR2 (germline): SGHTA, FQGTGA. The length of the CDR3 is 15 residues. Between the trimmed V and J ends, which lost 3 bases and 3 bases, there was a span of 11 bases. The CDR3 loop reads CASSFRGQDTGELFF. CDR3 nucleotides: TGTGCCAGCAGCTTCCGGGGGCAGGACACCGGGGAGCTGTTTTTT.

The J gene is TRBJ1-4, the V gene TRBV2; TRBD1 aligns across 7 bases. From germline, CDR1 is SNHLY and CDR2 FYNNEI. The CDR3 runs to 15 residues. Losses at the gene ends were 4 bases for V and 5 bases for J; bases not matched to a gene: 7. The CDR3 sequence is CASSGTGRRNEKLFF. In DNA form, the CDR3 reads TGTGCCAGCAGTGGGACAGGAAGGAGGAATGAAAAACTGTTTTTT.

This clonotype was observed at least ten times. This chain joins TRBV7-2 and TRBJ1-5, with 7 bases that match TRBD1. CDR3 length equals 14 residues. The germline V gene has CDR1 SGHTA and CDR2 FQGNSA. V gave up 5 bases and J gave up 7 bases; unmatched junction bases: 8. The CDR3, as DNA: TGTGCCAGCAGCCCCCAGGGGGGCGGACAGCCCCAGCATTTT. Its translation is CASSPQGGGQPQHF. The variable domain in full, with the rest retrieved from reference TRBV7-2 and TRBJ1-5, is GAGVSQSPSNKVTEKGKDVELRCDPISGHTALYWYRQSLGQGLEFLIYFQGNSAPDKSGLPSDRFSAERTGGSVSTLTIQRTQQEDSAVYLCASSPQGGGQPQHFGDGTRLSIL.

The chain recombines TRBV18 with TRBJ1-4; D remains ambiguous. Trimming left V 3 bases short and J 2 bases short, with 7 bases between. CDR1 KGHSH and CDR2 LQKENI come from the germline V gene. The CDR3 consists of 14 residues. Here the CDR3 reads CASSPLGTNEKLFF. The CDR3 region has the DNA TGTGCCAGCTCACCCCTCGGGACTAATGAAAAACTGTTTTTT.

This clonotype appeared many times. CDR3: CASSWRLAGAPGGDTQYF. The CDR3, as DNA: TGTGCCAGCAGCTGGAGACTAGCGGGAGCTCCTGGGGGAGATACGCAGTATTTT. The rearrangement joins TRBV7-2 to TRBJ2-3, with TRBD2 matching over 12 bases. This CDR3 has 18 residues. The germline CDR1 and CDR2 sequences are SGHTA and FQGNSA. The V gene end was trimmed by 4 bases and the J gene end by 5 bases; junction bases not matched to a gene: 13.

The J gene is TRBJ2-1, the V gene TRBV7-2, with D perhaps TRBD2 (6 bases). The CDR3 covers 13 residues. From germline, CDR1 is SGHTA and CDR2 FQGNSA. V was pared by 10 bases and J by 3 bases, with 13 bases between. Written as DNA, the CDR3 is TGTGCCACCTCGGGAGCCCGCTACAATGAGCAGTTCTTC. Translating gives CATSGARYNEQFF.